The 7 T cell receptor beta chains below all came from one sample that was sequenced in a study of CD8 T cells in ankylosing spondylitis. Using its own MiXCR run on the 5' RACE reads, TCRdb lists one record per CDR3 protein. This table has fewer than 200,000 distinct CDR3 sequences, about 20% appearing once. The sample consisted of blood, either unsorted or a sorted T cell fraction (not recorded which). Every receptor here comes from a male donor aged 5-29 years with ankylosing spondylitis or in good health (not recorded which).

This clonotype was counted a few times. The rearrangement uses TRBV19 and TRBJ2-2; D might be TRBD2 (5 bases). V lost 5 bases and J lost 7, with 11 bases in between. From germline, CDR1 is LNHDA and CDR2 SQIVND (reference sequence). The CDR3 has 13 amino acids. The CDR3 region is CASSRGPGGELFF. CDR3 coding DNA: TGTGCCAGTAGTCGGGGTCCGGGCGGGGAGCTGTTTTTT.

CDR3 nucleotides: TGTGCCAGCAGTTTCTCCGGAGGGGAGCAGTACTTC. This translates into CASSFSGGEQYF. The V and J genes are TRBV12-3 or TRBV12-4 and TRBJ2-7, with a tentative D call TRBD2 (6 bases). The V and J ends lost 3 bases and 7 bases respectively, with 10 bases between them. This CDR3 is built from 12 residues.

Ten or more counts support this clonotype. The rearrangement links TRBV10-2 to TRBJ2-2; tentatively, D is TRBD2 (6 bases). Germline V CDR1 and CDR2: WSHSY, SAAADI. V was pared by 4 bases and J by 4 bases, with 19 bases between. The CDR3 runs to 17 residues. The CDR3 here is CASSGAGSGIGTGELFF. The CDR3 DNA is TGCGCCAGCAGTGGGGCGGGGAGCGGAATCGGCACCGGGGAGCTGTTTTTT.

This clonotype has at least ten counts. The chain is built from TRBV12-3 or TRBV12-4 and TRBJ1-1, with D unresolved. The CDR3 contains 14 residues. Trimming stripped 1 base from V and 4 bases from J, with 10 bases between. Written as DNA, the CDR3 is TGTGCCAGCAGTTTAGGGCCAAGGCCCACTGAAGCTTTCTTT. Translated, it gives CASSLGPRPTEAFF.

This clonotype was detected ten times or more. J is TRBJ2-1 and V is TRBV12-3 or TRBV12-4, with TRBD2 matching over 7 bases. CDR3 length: 17 amino acids. J lost 0 bases, V lost 6 bases, and 11 bases had no gene match. CDR3 nucleotide sequence: TGTGCCAGCAGCATGGCTAGCGGTCTAAGCTCCTACAATGAGCAGTTCTTC. As protein: CASSMASGLSSYNEQFF.

The V call is TRBV20-1, the J call TRBJ2-1, with TRBD2 identical over 9 bases. There are 15 residues in the CDR3. Germline-derived CDR1 and CDR2 are DFQATT and SNEGSKA (reference sequence). The V gene end was trimmed by 5 bases and the J gene end by 8 bases; junction bases not matched to a gene: 13. The CDR3 DNA follows: TGCAGTGCTGACCTGGGCCCTAGCGGGATTGATGAGCAGTTCTTC. It translates to CSADLGPSGIDEQFF.

This clonotype was detected once. The DNA for the CDR3 is TGCAGTGCTCTCCCCTCGACTAGCGGGAACTACAATGAGCAGTTCTTC. It encodes CSALPSTSGNYNEQFF. The J gene is TRBJ2-1, the V gene TRBV20-1; 11 bases fit TRBD2. The trim removed 5 bases at V and 3 bases at J, leaving 9 bases unmatched. There are 16 residues in the CDR3. The germline V gene has CDR1 DFQATT and CDR2 SNEGSKA (reference sequence).